This entry lists 5 T cell receptor beta chains sequenced from one sample in a study of beta chain features in type 1 diabetes. Of the isolated RNA, all was reverse transcribed, and so the sequenced material was expressed TCRB transcripts. Clones were read by immunoSEQ multiplex PCR, and TCRdb kept only the in-frame ones, dropping some. The profile shows hundreds of thousands of clones, about 32% of them singletons. The sequenced sample consisted of naive CD4+ T cells from blood. The receptors shown here come from a man aged 18 to 35 in good health.

This clone was counted between two and nine times. The chain combines TRBV30 with TRBJ2-3; the D gene is possibly TRBD1 (6 bases). V dropped 8 bases and J dropped 1 base, with 16 bases sitting between them. Germline V lookup: CDR1 GTSNPN, CDR2 SVGIG (reference sequence). This CDR3 region has 14 residues. The CDR3 is CARSRQVGTDTQYF. As DNA, the CDR3 is TGTGCCCGGTCCCGACAGGTTGGCACAGATACGCAGTATTTT.

The chain links TRBV7-3 to TRBJ1-1; D is unclear. The CDR3 is made up of 14 amino acids. V shed 3 bases and J shed 0 bases, with 8 bases lying between them. Germline V gene sequence: CDR1 SGHTA, CDR2 FQGTGA. The DNA for the CDR3 is TGTGCCAGCAGCTTGTCGCACGTGAACACTGAAGCTTTCTTT. Its protein product is CASSLSHVNTEAFF.

This clone came up a few times. This chain links TRBV27 with TRBJ2-7, with 11 bases identical to TRBD2. J lost 2 bases, V lost 5 bases, and 5 bases had no gene match. The V gene's germline CDR1 is MNHEY and CDR2 SMNVEV (reference sequence). The CDR3 is 15 amino acids. The CDR3 here is CASSPGTSGPYEQYF. The CDR3, as DNA: TGTGCCAGCAGTCCCGGGACTAGCGGCCCCTACGAGCAGTACTTC.

The gene calls are TRBV30 and TRBJ1-1; D unclear. Trimming took off 5 bases at V and 8 bases at J, with 12 bases between the two ends. The CDR3 is made up of 11 amino acids. Germline assignment: CDR1 GTSNPN and CDR2 SVGIG (reference sequence). The CDR3 protein is CAWLRTVEAFF. The CDR3 DNA is TGTGCCTGGCTAAGGACCGTCGAAGCTTTCTTT.

This clone was detected once. V gene TRBV2 combines with J gene TRBJ2-7; no definite D call. CDR3 length: 14 amino acids. Germline CDR1 and CDR2: SNHLY and FYNNEI. V was clipped by 7 bases and J by 4 bases, with 17 bases between them. In nucleotides, the CDR3 is TGTGCCAGCATAGGTAGACAAATACCTTACGAGCAGTACTTC. This translates into CASIGRQIPYEQYF.